Below, 3 T cell receptor beta chains from the same sample are listed, as sequenced in a study of T cell repertoires in aging, cancer and after chemotherapy. Peripheral blood genomic DNA, not sorted cells or RNA, was the template. Multiplex touch-down PCR with TRB-A/B primers amplified rearranged V-D-J TRB sequences. Via MiXCR, TCRdb re-called the multiplex PCR reads, giving one row per CDR3 protein. Here the sample spans just under 1,500 distinct CDR3 sequences, 28% being singletons. Sequences were obtained from blood. All receptors come from a human donor with a solid tumor.

In its sample, this clonotype ranks as medium-sized. The chain recombines TRBV20-1 with TRBJ1-2, with D unclear. V was cut by 0 bases and J by 4 bases, with 6 bases left in between. From germline, CDR1 is DFQATT and CDR2 SNEGSKA (reference sequence). The CDR3 is 12 amino acids. In nucleotides, the CDR3 is TGCAGTGCTAGAGATCTCTCCTATGGCTACACCTTC. It specifies CSARDLSYGYTF.

This clonotype showed up just a few times. The V call is TRBV12-3 or TRBV12-4, the J call TRBJ1-5; D gene unclear. The CDR3 extends over 17 amino acids. Trimming stripped 4 bases from V and 2 bases from J, with 18 bases between. In DNA form, the CDR3 reads TGTGCCAGCAGTTCGCTACTAGGCGGGAAGGGCAATCAGCCCCAGCATTTT. This gives the protein CASSSLLGGKGNQPQHF.

This sequence joins TRBV20-1 and TRBJ1-2; D is unresolved. The germline V gene has CDR1 DFQATT and CDR2 SNEGSKA (reference sequence). The CDR3 consists of 13 residues. The germline V and J ends were trimmed by 3 bases and 6 bases, with 14 bases remaining between them. The CDR3 region has the DNA TGCAGTGCTAGGATCGGACCGTCGCATGGCTACACCTTC. As protein: CSARIGPSHGYTF.